These 4 T cell receptor beta chains came from one sample sequenced in a study of CD8+ T cells in alopecia areata. It was cDNA, reverse transcribed from extracted RNA, that served as the sequencing template. Method: immunoSEQ multiplex PCR; TCRdb's copy keeps in-frame clones and lacks some. This sample has roughly 65,000 clones, with about 44% found just once. This specimen was CD8+ T cells sorted from blood, taken at week 0. These receptor sequences come from a human donor with alopecia areata.

A few counts support this clone. The chain carries TRBV7-2 and TRBJ2-7, with D possibly TRBD2 on 5 matching bases. The germline V gene encodes CDR1 SGHTA and CDR2 FQGNSA. Trimming left V 5 bases short and J 1 base short, with 9 bases between. There are 13 residues in the CDR3. The CDR3: CASSHRGSYEQYF. DNA of the CDR3: TGTGCCAGCAGCCACCGGGGTTCCTACGAGCAGTACTTC.

The CDR3 region is CASSPRPVGNYGYTF. The CDR3 DNA reads as TGTGCCAGTAGCCCAAGGCCGGTAGGAAACTATGGCTACACCTTC. The chain links TRBV19 to TRBJ1-2; no clear D. The germline V gene encodes CDR1 LNHDA and CDR2 SQIVND (reference sequence). V lost 6 bases, J lost 2 bases, and 16 bases lay in between. The CDR3 loop spans 15 amino acids.

The chain has TRBV4-2 and TRBJ2-7; unclear D gene. Germline-derived CDR1 and CDR2 are LGHNA and YNFKEQ. The CDR3 covers 12 residues. Deletions cut 0 bases from V and 6 bases from J, with 6 bases between. This CDR3 is CASSQDPREQYF. The CDR3 DNA reads as TGTGCCAGCAGCCAAGACCCGCGCGAGCAGTACTTC.

The chain joins TRBV7-9 to TRBJ2-1, with D possibly matching TRBD2 (6 bases). The germline V gene has CDR1 SEHNR and CDR2 FQNEAQ (reference sequence). The CDR3 has 14 residues. Deletions cut 5 bases from V and 0 bases from J, with 8 bases between. CDR3 nucleotide sequence: TGTGCCAGCAGCGGGGACTTCTCCTACAATGAGCAGTTCTTC. It encodes CASSGDFSYNEQFF.